The T cell receptor beta chain under discussion was sequenced for a study of regulatory T cells in long-lasting Graves disease. The CDR3 is made up of 16 amino acids. V was pared by 6 bases and J by 3 bases, with 15 bases between. Germline V lookup: CDR1 MDHEN, CDR2 SYDVKM. Time point of the sample: newly diagnosed GD, antithyroid drugs for less than 3 months. The TCR library was prepared using RNA isolated from PBMCs. Around 8.2 milliliters of peripheral blood were drawn into EDTA tubes. Construction of TCR beta libraries relied on iRepertoire HTBI primers and on Arm-PCR targeting CDR3 regions. TCRdb re-derived calls from the multiplex PCR reads in MiXCR, one entry per CDR3 protein. The data contain under 250,000 distinct CDR3 sequences, roughly 19% of them singletons. These same data were also listed under a study on T cells in Graves' hyperthyroidism and ophthalmopathy. That source notes: A lack of ophthalmopathy progression within 18 months defined stable Graves' hyperthyroidism. Used for diagnoses were clinical symptoms, serum thyroxine and TRAb, thyroid ultrasound and orbital computed tomography. TCR CDR3 regions were first amplified by RT-PCR with HTBI primers.

The origin of this receptor is a woman younger than 45 with Graves disease. The rearrangement uses TRBV28 and TRBJ2-6, with D uncertain. This specimen consisted of peripheral blood mononuclear cells (PBMCs), obtained at new diagnosis, from a patient treated with antithyroid drugs. The CDR3 bases are TGTGCCAGCAGCGCTTTAGGTAGTTATGGGGCCAACGTCCTGACTTTC. It yields the protein CASSALGSYGANVLTF.